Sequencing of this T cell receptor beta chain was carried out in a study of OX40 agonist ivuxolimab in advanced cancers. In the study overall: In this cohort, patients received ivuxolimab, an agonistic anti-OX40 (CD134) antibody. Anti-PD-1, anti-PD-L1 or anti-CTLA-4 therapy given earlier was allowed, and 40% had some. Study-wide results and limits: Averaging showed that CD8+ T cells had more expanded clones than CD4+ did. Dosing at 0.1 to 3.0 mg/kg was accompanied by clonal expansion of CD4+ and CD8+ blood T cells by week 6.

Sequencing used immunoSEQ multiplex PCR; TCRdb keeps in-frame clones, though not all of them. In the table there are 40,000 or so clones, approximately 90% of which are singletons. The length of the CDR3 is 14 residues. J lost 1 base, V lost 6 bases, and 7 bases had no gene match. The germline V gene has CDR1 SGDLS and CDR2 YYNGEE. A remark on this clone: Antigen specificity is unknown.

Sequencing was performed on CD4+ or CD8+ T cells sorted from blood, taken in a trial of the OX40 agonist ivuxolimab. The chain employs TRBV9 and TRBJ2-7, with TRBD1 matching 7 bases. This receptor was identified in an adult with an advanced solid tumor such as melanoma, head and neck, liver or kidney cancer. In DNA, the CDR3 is TGTGCCAGCAATGCCGGGACAGAGTCCTACGAGCAGTACTTC. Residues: CASNAGTESYEQYF.